Shown below are 2 T cell receptor beta chains from a single sample sequenced in a study of T cell changes during pregnancy in multiple sclerosis. Sequenced by immunoSEQ multiplex PCR; TCRdb stores in-frame clones only, minus some. Altogether fewer than 40,000 clones are present, about 92% being singletons, with the ten largest covering 5.1%. Source: CD8+ T cells from peripheral blood mononuclear cells, taken in the first trimester of pregnancy. The receptors derive from a female donor with multiple sclerosis, enrolled in a pregnancy study.

The rearrangement uses TRBV30 and TRBJ1-1; D possibly corresponds to TRBD1 (6 bases). The germline CDR1 and CDR2 sequences are GTSNPN and SVGIG (reference sequence). Trimming cost V 0 bases and J 0 bases, with 14 bases left between them. This CDR3 contains 16 residues. CDR3 sequence: CAWSVTGHPMNTEAFF. For the CDR3, the DNA is TGTGCCTGGAGTGTAACAGGGCACCCCATGAACACTGAAGCTTTCTTT.

The chain joins TRBV9 to TRBJ1-5; tentatively, D is TRBD1 (5 bases). Germline CDR1 SGDLS, CDR2 YYNGEE. The CDR3 contains 14 residues. V dropped 3 bases and J dropped 6 bases, with 13 bases sitting between them. The CDR3: CASSADGGSQPQHF. The CDR3 coding sequence is TGTGCCAGCAGCGCAGACGGGGGGAGTCAGCCCCAGCATTTT.